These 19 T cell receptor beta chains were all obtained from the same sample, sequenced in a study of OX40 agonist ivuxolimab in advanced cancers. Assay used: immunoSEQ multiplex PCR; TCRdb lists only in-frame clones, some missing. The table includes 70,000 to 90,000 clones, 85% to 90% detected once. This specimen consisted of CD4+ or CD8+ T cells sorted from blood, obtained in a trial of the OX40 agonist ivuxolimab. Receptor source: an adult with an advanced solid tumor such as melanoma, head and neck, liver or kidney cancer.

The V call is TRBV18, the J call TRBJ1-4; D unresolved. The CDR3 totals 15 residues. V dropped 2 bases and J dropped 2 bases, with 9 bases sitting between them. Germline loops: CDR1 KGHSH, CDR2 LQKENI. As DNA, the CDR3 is TGTGCCAGCTCACCAAGGGTTTCGACTAATGAAAAACTGTTTTTT. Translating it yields CASSPRVSTNEKLFF. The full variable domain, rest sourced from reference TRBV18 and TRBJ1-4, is NAGVMQNPRHLVRRRGQEARLRCSPMKGHSHVYWYRQLPEEGLKFMVYLQKENIIDESGMPKERFSAEFPKEGPSILRIQQVVRGDSAAYFCASSPRVSTNEKLFFGSGTQLSVL.

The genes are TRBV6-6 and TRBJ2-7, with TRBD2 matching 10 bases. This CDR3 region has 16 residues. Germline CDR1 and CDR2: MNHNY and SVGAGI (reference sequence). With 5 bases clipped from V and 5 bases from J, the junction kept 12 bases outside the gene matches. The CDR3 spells CASSTGSGRAEDEQYF. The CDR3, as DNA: TGTGCCAGCAGTACAGGGAGCGGGAGGGCCGAAGACGAGCAGTACTTC.

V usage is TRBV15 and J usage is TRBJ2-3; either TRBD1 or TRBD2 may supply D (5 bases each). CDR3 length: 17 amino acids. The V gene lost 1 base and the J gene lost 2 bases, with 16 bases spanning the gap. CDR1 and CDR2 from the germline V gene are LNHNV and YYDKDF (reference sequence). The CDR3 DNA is TGTGCCACCAGCAGAGGAGGGGCGGCGAGGGTCACAGATACGCAGTATTTT. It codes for CATSRGGAARVTDTQYF.

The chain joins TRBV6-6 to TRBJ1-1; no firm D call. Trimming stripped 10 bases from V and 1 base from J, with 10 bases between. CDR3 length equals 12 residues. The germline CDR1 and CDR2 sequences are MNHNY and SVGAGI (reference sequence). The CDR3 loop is CATLEGNTEAFF. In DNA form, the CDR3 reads TGTGCCACCTTGGAGGGGAACACTGAAGCTTTCTTT.

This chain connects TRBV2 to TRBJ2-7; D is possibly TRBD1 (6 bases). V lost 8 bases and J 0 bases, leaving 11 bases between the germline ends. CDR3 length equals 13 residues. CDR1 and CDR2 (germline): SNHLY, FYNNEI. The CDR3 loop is CASSWDISYEQYF. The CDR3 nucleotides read TGTGCCAGCTCCTGGGACATCTCCTACGAGCAGTACTTC.

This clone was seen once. The CDR3 here is CASSLVTSGGNEQFF. In DNA, the CDR3 is TGCGCCAGCAGCTTGGTGACTAGCGGGGGGAATGAGCAGTTCTTC. The J gene is TRBJ2-1, the V gene TRBV5-1; TRBD2 aligns across 13 bases. The CDR3 covers 15 residues. Germline loops: CDR1 SGHRS, CDR2 YFSETQ. V gave up 0 bases and J gave up 7 bases; unmatched junction bases: 1.

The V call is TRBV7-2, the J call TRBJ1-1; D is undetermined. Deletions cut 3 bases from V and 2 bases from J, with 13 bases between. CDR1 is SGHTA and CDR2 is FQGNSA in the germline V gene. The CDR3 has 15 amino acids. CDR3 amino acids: CASSLRGRLNTEAFF. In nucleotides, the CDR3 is TGTGCCAGCAGCTTGAGAGGGCGGCTTAACACTGAAGCTTTCTTT.

The CDR3 DNA is TGTGCCAGCAGCTTAGGGACGGGTAGCAATCAGCCCCAGCATTTT. The encoded protein is CASSLGTGSNQPQHF. The V call is TRBV7-9, the J call TRBJ1-5; D unresolved. Trimming left V 1 base short and J 0 bases short, with 7 bases between. The CDR3 runs 15 residues. Germline-derived CDR1 and CDR2 are SEHNR and FQNEAQ (reference sequence).

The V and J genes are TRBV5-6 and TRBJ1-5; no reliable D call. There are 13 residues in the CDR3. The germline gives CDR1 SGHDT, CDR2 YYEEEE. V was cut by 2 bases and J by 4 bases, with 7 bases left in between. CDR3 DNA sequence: TGTGCCAGCAGCTTTCGACGGAATCAGCCCCAGCATTTT. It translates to CASSFRRNQPQHF.

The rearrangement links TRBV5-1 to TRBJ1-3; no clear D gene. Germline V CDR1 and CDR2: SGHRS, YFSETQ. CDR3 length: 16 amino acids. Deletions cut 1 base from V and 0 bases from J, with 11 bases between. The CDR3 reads CASSLTLQSSGNTIYF. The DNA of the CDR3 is TGCGCCAGCAGCTTGACGCTTCAGAGCTCTGGAAACACCATATATTTT.

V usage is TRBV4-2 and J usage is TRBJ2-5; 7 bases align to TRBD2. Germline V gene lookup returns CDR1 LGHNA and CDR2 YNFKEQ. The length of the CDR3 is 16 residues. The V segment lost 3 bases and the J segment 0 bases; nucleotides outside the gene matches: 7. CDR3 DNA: TGTGCCAGCAGCCACGAGAAGCGGGGCTACCAAGAGACCCAGTACTTC. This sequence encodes CASSHEKRGYQETQYF.

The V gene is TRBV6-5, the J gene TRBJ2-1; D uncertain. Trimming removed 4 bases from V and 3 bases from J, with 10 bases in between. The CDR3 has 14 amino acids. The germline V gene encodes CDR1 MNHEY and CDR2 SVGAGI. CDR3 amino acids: CASSSNLGYNEQFF. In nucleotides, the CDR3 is TGTGCCAGCAGTTCGAATTTAGGCTACAATGAGCAGTTCTTC.

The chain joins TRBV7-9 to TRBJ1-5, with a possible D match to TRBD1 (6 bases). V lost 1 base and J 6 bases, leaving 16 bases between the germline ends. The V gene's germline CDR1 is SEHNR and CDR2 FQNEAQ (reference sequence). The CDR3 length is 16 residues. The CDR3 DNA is TGTGCCAGCAGCTTAGGTACAGGGTCGGTTGTTCAGCCCCAGCATTTT. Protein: CASSLGTGSVVQPQHF.

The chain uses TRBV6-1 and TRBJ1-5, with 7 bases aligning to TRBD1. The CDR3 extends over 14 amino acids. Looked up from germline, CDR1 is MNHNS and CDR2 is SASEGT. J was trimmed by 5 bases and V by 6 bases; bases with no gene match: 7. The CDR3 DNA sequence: TGTGCCAGCAGCGCAGACAGGGCTGATCAGCCCCAGCATTTT. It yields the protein CASSADRADQPQHF.

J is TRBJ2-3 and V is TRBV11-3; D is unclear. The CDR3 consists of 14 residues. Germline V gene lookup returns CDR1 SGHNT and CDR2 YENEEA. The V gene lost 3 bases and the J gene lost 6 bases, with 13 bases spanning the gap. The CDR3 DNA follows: TGTGCCAGCAGCTTGGGTGCGTTCGGGGATACGCAGTATTTT. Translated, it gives CASSLGAFGDTQYF.

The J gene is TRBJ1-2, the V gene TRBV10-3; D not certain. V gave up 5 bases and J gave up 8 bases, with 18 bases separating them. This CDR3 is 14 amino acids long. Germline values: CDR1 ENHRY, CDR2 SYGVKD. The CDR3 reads CAISFQEVAGGYTF. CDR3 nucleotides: TGTGCCATCAGTTTCCAAGAAGTGGCTGGAGGCTACACCTTC.

The CDR3, as DNA: TGCGCCAGCAGCGTATGGACTCGGAACACCGGGGAGCTGTTTTTT. It is translated as CASSVWTRNTGELFF. The rearrangement joins TRBV4-1 to TRBJ2-2; D possibly corresponds to TRBD2 (5 bases). Between the trimmed V and J ends, which lost 5 bases and 1 base, there was a span of 11 bases. The CDR3 sequence is 15 residues long. Germline V gene lookup returns CDR1 MGHRA and CDR2 YSYEKL.

The CDR3 DNA sequence: TGTGCCAGCATCCCCCGCGGGGGGGCCCCCGATGAGCAGTTCTTC. Protein product: CASIPRGGAPDEQFF. The chain employs TRBV6-1 and TRBJ2-1; 9 nucleotides agree with TRBD2. The CDR3 has 15 residues. The V gene's germline CDR1 is MNHNS and CDR2 SASEGT. V was pared by 7 bases and J by 8 bases, with 12 bases of the junction left unmatched.

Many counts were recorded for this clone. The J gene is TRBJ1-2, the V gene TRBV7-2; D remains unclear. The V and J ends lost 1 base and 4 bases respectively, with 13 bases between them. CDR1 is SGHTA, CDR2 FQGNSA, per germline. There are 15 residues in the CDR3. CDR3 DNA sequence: TGTGCCAGCAGCTTAGAATTCGGCTACCTCTATGGCTACACCTTC. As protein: CASSLEFGYLYGYTF.